This T cell receptor beta chain was identified during a study of shared clonotypes between healthy human individuals. Background on the study: Donors were a couple of women and a few men aged 18 to 49.

There are 16 residues in the CDR3. Trimming left V 4 bases short and J 5 bases short, with 20 bases between. Germline CDR1 SGHTA, CDR2 FQGNSA. PCR replicates from unsorted PBMC used 250 to 300 ng DNA, and this amount was around 28,000 T cell genomes. TCRdb's copy holds only in-frame clones and misses some; the assay was immunoSEQ multiplex PCR. This sample has roughly 510,000 clones, with roughly 79% found just once. What was sequenced was PBMCs. This chain connects TRBV7-2 to TRBJ1-2; D is possibly TRBD1 (6 bases). This TCR was sampled from a woman aged 40 to 50 in good health. Some clones in this sample may be carry-over from other donors' samples. CDR3 amino acids: CASSSTRTAQGYGYTF. DNA for the CDR3: TGTGCCAGCAGCTCCACTCGAACCGCGCAGGGGTATGGCTACACCTTC.